What follows are 6 T cell receptor beta chains derived from one specimen sequenced in a study of CD8 T cells in Susac syndrome. RNA was extracted with the RNeasy kit, and a quantity of roughly 0.5 to 1 ug was reverse transcribed using random hexamers. TCRdb processed the immunoSEQ multiplex PCR reads anew with MiXCR; each CDR3 protein has one entry. The repertoire consists of 55,000 to 70,000 distinct CDR3 sequences, with approximately 95% occurring once and the leading ten covering 0.24%. The sequenced sample consisted of CD8+ T cells from PBMCs. All receptors come from a human donor in good health.

This sequence joins TRBV6-5 and TRBJ1-1; D might be TRBD1 (5 bases). Trimming shortened V by 5 bases and J by 0 bases, and 10 bases separated the two germline ends. The CDR3 has 14 residues. Germline V CDR1 and CDR2: MNHEY, SVGAGI. CDR3 sequence (DNA): TGTGCCAGCAGTCCGACAGTCTTGAACACTGAAGCTTTCTTT. Translated: CASSPTVLNTEAFF.

The chain combines TRBV20-1 with TRBJ2-2; D uncertain. V lost 2 bases, J lost 4 bases, and 8 bases lay in between. There are 13 residues in the CDR3. Per the germline V gene, CDR1 is DFQATT and CDR2 is SNEGSKA (reference sequence). The CDR3 protein is CSARSGSTGELFF. The CDR3 DNA is TGCAGTGCTAGATCGGGTTCCACCGGGGAGCTGTTTTTT.

The chain combines TRBV5-6 with TRBJ1-1, with D maybe TRBD1 (5 bases). Between the trimmed V and J ends, which lost 3 bases and 5 bases, there was a span of 11 bases. This CDR3 region has 13 residues. Per the germline V gene, CDR1 is SGHDT and CDR2 is YYEEEE. CDR3 in amino acids: CASSSGDLTEAFF. Written as DNA, the CDR3 is TGTGCCAGCAGCTCGGGGGATCTGACTGAAGCTTTCTTT.

This chain connects TRBV4-3 to TRBJ1-2, with D tentatively TRBD1 (6 bases). CDR1 and CDR2 from the germline V gene are LGHNA and YSLEER. V lost 0 bases and J lost 3, with 11 bases in between. The CDR3 spans 15 residues. CDR3 in DNA: TGCGCCAGCAGCCAAGACTGGGCAGGGGACTATGGCTACACCTTC. Translating it yields CASSQDWAGDYGYTF.

This clonotype has just one count. The junction does not match germline at one end; this may be a read error. The chain joins TRBV4-1 to TRBJ2-2, with 7 bases identical to TRBD2. CDR3 length: 16 amino acids. Germline CDR1 MGHRA, CDR2 YSYEKL. CDR3 region: CASSQVGGGNPGELFF. In nucleotides, the CDR3 is TGCGCCAGCAGCCAAGTCGGGGGAGGGAACCCCGGGGAGCTGTTTTTT.

V gene TRBV5-1 combines with J gene TRBJ1-1, with D tentatively TRBD1 (6 bases). CDR1 is SGHRS, CDR2 YFSETQ, per germline. Deletions cut 3 bases from V and 3 bases from J, with 12 bases between. The CDR3 has 14 amino acids. Here the CDR3 reads CASSWGHPDTEAFF. CDR3 nucleotides: TGCGCCAGCAGCTGGGGACACCCGGACACTGAAGCTTTCTTT.